This is a list of T cell receptor beta chains from one sample in a study of blood T cell repertoires in COVID-19. Using immunoSEQ multiplex PCR, the repertoire was profiled, and TCRdb retains in-frame clones only, with some absent. Found here are about 150,000 clones, 65% to 90% of them singletons; the top ten hold more than 7.5%. Sequenced: peripheral blood. The receptors were gathered from a woman aged 45-65 years with acute or convalescent COVID-19. CDR3s include the opening cysteine and the closing phenylalanine or tryptophan. A D gene is named only where the DNA matches it firmly. Size is stated for part of the rows, as once, few or many counts, or as a class when the clone is expanded.

clone_size: few; d_call: -; j_call: TRBJ2-7; cdr3_length: 17; v_call: TRBV6-2/TRBV6-3; cdr3_aa: CASSYSPGGNPPYEQYF; cdr3_nt: TGTGCCAGCAGTTACTCTCCCGGGGGAAATCCCCCCTACGAGCAGTACTTC
clone_size: -; d_call: TRBD1; j_call: TRBJ1-4; cdr3_length: 15; v_call: TRBV9; cdr3_aa: CASSVGQGPGEKLFF; cdr3_nt: TGTGCCAGCAGCGTAGGACAGGGTCCGGGTGAAAAACTGTTTTTT
clone_size: -; d_call: TRBD1; j_call: TRBJ1-1; cdr3_length: 13; v_call: TRBV5-1; cdr3_aa: CASLPTGGTEAFF; cdr3_nt: TGCGCCAGCCTCCCGACAGGGGGCACTGAAGCTTTCTTT
clone_size: -; d_call: TRBD2; j_call: TRBJ2-3; cdr3_length: 14; v_call: TRBV18; cdr3_aa: CASRGRTTVDTQYF; cdr3_nt: TGTGCCAGCCGCGGGAGGACTACCGTAGATACGCAGTATTTT
clone_size: -; d_call: TRBD1; j_call: TRBJ1-1; cdr3_length: 15; v_call: TRBV5-1; cdr3_aa: CASSSRKGASPEAFF; cdr3_nt: TGCGCCAGCAGCTCCCGAAAGGGGGCTAGTCCTGAAGCTTTCTTT
clone_size: -; d_call: -; j_call: TRBJ2-1; cdr3_length: 13; v_call: TRBV19; cdr3_aa: CASRGTGNNEQFF; cdr3_nt: TGTGCCAGTAGGGGGACTGGGAACAATGAGCAGTTCTTC
clone_size: -; d_call: -; j_call: TRBJ2-5; cdr3_length: 13; v_call: TRBV5-6; cdr3_aa: CASSLVQGETQYF; cdr3_nt: TGTGCCAGCAGCTTGGTCCAGGGAGAGACCCAGTACTTC
clone_size: -; d_call: -; j_call: TRBJ1-1; cdr3_length: 16; v_call: TRBV4-2; cdr3_aa: CASSQDVRGAGTEAFF; cdr3_nt: TGTGCCAGCAGCCAAGATGTTCGGGGGGCCGGGACTGAAGCTTTCTTT
clone_size: once; d_call: -; j_call: TRBJ1-5; cdr3_length: 15; v_call: TRBV6-2/TRBV6-3; cdr3_aa: CASSSLTGINQPQHF; cdr3_nt: TGTGCCAGCAGTTCCTTAACAGGGATCAATCAGCCCCAGCATTTT
clone_size: -; d_call: TRBD2; j_call: TRBJ2-7; cdr3_length: 12; v_call: TRBV27; cdr3_aa: CASSPAGGAQYF; cdr3_nt: TGTGCCAGCAGTCCCGCGGGAGGGGCGCAGTACTTC
clone_size: -; d_call: -; j_call: TRBJ2-1; cdr3_length: 16; v_call: TRBV10-1; cdr3_aa: CASSESWYFLYNEQFF; cdr3_nt: TGCGCCAGCAGTGAGTCCTGGTACTTTTTATACAATGAGCAGTTCTTC
clone_size: -; d_call: TRBD2; j_call: TRBJ2-2; cdr3_length: 13; v_call: TRBV7-2; cdr3_aa: CGSGGSNTGELFF; cdr3_nt: TGTGGCTCGGGGGGTTCGAACACCGGGGAGCTGTTTTTT
clone_size: -; d_call: -; j_call: TRBJ1-5; cdr3_length: 18; v_call: TRBV6-2/TRBV6-3; cdr3_aa: CASSPLGGGTYSNQPQHF; cdr3_nt: TGTGCCAGCAGTCCCCTGGGAGGGGGGACTTATAGCAATCAGCCCCAGCATTTT
clone_size: -; d_call: -; j_call: TRBJ2-3; cdr3_length: 14; v_call: TRBV2; cdr3_aa: CASSSTRGTDTQYF; cdr3_nt: TGTGCCAGCAGTTCTACCCGAGGCACAGATACGCAGTATTTT
clone_size: -; d_call: TRBD1; j_call: TRBJ2-7; cdr3_length: 14; v_call: TRBV6-5; cdr3_aa: CASSYGTGGYEQYF; cdr3_nt: TGTGCCAGCAGTTACGGGACAGGGGGCTACGAGCAGTACTTC
clone_size: -; d_call: TRBD2; j_call: TRBJ2-1; cdr3_length: 14; v_call: TRBV19; cdr3_aa: CASTGTSGFYEQFF; cdr3_nt: TGTGCCAGTACCGGGACTAGCGGGTTCTATGAGCAGTTCTTC
clone_size: once; d_call: TRBD2; j_call: TRBJ2-3; cdr3_length: 17; v_call: TRBV7-9; cdr3_aa: CASSFLAGGRDTDTQYF; cdr3_nt: TGTGCCAGCAGCTTTCTGGCGGGGGGGCGAGACACAGATACGCAGTATTTT
clone_size: -; d_call: TRBD1; j_call: TRBJ2-1; cdr3_length: 13; v_call: TRBV29-1; cdr3_aa: CSVGTGGYNEQFF; cdr3_nt: TGCAGCGTTGGGACAGGGGGCTACAATGAGCAGTTCTTC
clone_size: -; d_call: -; j_call: TRBJ2-2; cdr3_length: 13; v_call: TRBV19; cdr3_aa: CASSIDRPGELFF; cdr3_nt: TGTGCCAGTAGTATCGACAGGCCCGGGGAGCTGTTTTTT
clone_size: -; d_call: -; j_call: TRBJ2-2; cdr3_length: 13; v_call: TRBV2; cdr3_aa: CASSYRQAGELFF; cdr3_nt: TGTGCCAGCAGTTACCGGCAGGCCGGGGAGCTGTTTTTT